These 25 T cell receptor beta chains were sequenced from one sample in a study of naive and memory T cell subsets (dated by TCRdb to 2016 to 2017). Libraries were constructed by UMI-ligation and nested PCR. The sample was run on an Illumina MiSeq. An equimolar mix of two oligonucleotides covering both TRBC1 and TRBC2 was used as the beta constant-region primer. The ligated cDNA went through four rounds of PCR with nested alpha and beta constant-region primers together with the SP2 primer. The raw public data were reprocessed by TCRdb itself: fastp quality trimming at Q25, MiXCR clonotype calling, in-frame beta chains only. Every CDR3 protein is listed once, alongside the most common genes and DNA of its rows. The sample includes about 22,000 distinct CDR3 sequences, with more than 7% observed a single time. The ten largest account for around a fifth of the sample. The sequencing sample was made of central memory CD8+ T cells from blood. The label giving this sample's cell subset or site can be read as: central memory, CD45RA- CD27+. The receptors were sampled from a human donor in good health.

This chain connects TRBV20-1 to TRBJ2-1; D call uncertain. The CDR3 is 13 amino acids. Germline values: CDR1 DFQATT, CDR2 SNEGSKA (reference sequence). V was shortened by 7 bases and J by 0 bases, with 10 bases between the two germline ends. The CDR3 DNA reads TGCAGTGGGTTTGCGGCCTCCTACAATGAGCAGTTCTTC. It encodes CSGFAASYNEQFF.

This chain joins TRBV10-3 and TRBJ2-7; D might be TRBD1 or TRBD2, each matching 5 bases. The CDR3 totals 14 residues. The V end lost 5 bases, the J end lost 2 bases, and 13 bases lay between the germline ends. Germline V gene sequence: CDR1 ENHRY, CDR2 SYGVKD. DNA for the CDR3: TGTGCCATCAGTTACCGGGACGGCACCTACGAGCAGTACTTC. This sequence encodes CAISYRDGTYEQYF.

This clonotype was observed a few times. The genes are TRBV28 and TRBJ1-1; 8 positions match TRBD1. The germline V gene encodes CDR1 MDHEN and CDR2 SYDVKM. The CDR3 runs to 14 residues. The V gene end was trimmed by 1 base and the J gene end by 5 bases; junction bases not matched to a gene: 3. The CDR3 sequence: CASSLSGGYTEAFF. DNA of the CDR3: TGTGCCAGCAGTTTATCAGGGGGCTATACTGAAGCTTTCTTT.

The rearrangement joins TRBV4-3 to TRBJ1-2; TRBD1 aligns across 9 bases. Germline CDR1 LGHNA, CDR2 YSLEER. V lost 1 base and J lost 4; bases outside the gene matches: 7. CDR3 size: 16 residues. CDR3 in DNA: TGCGCCAGCAGCCAAGTTCTCCGGGACAGGGTCTATGGCTACACCTTC. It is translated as CASSQVLRDRVYGYTF.

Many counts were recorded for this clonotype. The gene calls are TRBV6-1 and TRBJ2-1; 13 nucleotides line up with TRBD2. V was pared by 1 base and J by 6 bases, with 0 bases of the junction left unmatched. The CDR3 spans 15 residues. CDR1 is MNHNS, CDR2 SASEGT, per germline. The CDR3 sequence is CASSEGTSGSNEQFF. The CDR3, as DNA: TGTGCCAGCAGTGAAGGGACTAGCGGGAGCAATGAGCAGTTCTTC.

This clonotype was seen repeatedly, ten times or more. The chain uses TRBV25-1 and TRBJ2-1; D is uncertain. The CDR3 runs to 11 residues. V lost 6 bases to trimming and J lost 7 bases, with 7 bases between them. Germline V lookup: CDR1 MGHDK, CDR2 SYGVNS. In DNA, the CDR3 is TGTGCCAGCAGAGTAGTTAATGAGCAGTTCTTC. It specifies CASRVVNEQFF.

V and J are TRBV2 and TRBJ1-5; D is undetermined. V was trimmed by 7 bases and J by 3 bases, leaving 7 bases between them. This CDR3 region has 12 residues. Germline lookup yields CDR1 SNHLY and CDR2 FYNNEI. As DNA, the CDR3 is TGTGCCAGCAAGCAGGCCAATCAGCCCCAGCATTTT. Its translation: CASKQANQPQHF.

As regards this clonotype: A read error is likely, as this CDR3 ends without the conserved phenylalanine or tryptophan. The CDR3 nucleotides are TGCGCCAGCAGTGAGTTGTCTAGCGGAAAAGATACGCAGTATTTA. Its translation: CASSELSSGKDTQYL. The chain employs TRBV10-1 and TRBJ2-3; TRBD2 matches 7 bases. The CDR3 extends over 15 amino acids. The junction had 6 bases not matched to a gene; V was cut back by 1 base and J by 5 bases. Germline loops: CDR1 WNHNN, CDR2 SYGVQD (reference sequence).

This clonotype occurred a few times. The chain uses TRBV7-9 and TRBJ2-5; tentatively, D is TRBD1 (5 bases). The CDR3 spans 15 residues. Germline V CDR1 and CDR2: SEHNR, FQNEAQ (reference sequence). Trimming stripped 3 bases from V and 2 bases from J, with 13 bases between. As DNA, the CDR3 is TGTGCCAGCAGCTTGGCCAGGGAACTGCAAGAGACCCAGTACTTC. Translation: CASSLARELQETQYF.

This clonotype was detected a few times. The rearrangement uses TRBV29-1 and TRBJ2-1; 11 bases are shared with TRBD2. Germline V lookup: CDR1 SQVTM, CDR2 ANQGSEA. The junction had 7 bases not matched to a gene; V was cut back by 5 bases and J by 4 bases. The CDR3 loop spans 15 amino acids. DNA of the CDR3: TGCAGCGTTCCCCCGAGGACTAGCGGGTACAATGAGCAGTTCTTC. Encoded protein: CSVPPRTSGYNEQFF.

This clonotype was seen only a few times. CDR3 nucleotides: TGTGCCAGCAGCTTGGACACCGGACCTAACGAGCAGTACTTC. Its translation is CASSLDTGPNEQYF. The genes are TRBV7-2 and TRBJ2-7, with a possible D match to TRBD1 (5 bases). Looked up from germline, CDR1 is SGHTA and CDR2 is FQGNSA. CDR3 size: 14 residues. Between the trimmed V and J ends, which lost 3 bases and 5 bases, there was a span of 14 bases. Variable domain in full (rest from reference TRBV7-2 and TRBJ2-7): GAGVSQSPSNKVTEKGKDVELRCDPISGHTALYWYRQSLGQGLEFLIYFQGNSAPDKSGLPSDRFSAERTGGSVSTLTIQRTQQEDSAVYLCASSLDTGPNEQYFGPGTRLTVT.

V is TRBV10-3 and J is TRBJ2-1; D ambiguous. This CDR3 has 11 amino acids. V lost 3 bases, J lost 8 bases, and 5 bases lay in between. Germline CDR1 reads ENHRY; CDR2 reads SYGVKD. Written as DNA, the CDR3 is TGTGCCATCAGTGATAGGGATGAGCAGTTCTTC. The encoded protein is CAISDRDEQFF.

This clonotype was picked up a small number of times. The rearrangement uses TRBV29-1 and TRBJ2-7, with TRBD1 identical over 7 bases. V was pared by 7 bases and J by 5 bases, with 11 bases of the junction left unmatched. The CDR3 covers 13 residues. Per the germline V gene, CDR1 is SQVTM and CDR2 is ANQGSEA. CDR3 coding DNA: TGCAGCGCCCAGCTACAGGGGTCGCACGAGCAGTACTTC. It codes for CSAQLQGSHEQYF.

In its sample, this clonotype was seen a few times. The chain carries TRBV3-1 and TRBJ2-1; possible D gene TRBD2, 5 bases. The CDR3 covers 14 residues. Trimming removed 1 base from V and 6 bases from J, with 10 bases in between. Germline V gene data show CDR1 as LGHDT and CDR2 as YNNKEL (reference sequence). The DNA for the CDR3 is TGTGCCAGCAGCCAAGTTTACGGGATCAATGAGCAGTTCTTC. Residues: CASSQVYGINEQFF.

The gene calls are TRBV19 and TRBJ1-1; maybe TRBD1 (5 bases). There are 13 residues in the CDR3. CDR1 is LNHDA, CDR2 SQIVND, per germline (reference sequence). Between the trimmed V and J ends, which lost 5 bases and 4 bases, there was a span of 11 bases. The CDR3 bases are TGTGCCAGTAGTTCTGAGGGGCGCACTGAAGCTTTCTTT. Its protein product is CASSSEGRTEAFF.

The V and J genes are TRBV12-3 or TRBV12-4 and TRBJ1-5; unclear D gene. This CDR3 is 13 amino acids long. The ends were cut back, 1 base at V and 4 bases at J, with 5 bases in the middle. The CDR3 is CASSLGENQPQHF. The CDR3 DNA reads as TGTGCCAGCAGTTTAGGAGAAAATCAGCCCCAGCATTTT.

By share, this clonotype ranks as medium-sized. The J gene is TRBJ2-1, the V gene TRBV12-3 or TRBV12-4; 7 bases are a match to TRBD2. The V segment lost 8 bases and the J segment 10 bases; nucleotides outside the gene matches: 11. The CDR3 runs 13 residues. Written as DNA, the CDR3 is TGTGCCAGCGTTAAGGGACTACGGGAGGAGCAGTTCTTC. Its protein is CASVKGLREEQFF.

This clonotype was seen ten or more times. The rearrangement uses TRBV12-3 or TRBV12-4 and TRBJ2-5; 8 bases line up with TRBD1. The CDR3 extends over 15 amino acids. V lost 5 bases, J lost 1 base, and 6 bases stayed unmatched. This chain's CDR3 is CASSPTTGVQETQYF. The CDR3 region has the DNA TGTGCCAGCAGTCCAACGACAGGGGTCCAAGAGACCCAGTACTTC.

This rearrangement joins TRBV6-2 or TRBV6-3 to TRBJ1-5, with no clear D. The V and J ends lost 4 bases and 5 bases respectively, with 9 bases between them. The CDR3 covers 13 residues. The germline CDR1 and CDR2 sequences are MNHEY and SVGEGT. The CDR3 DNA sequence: TGTGCCAGCAGTTGGACGGGTTATCAGCCCCAGCATTTT. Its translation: CASSWTGYQPQHF.

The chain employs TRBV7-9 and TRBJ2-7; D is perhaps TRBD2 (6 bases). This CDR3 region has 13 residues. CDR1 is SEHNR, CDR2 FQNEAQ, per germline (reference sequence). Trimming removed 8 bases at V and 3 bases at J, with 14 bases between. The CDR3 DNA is TGTGCCAGCGGGGGAGGCCCCTACTACGAGCAGTACTTC. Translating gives CASGGGPYYEQYF.

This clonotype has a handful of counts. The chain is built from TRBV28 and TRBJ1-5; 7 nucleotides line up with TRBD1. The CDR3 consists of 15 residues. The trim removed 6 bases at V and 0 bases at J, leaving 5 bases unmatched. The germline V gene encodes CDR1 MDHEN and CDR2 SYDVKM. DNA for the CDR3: TGTGCCAGCAGCCCGGGACAGTTTAGCAATCAGCCCCAGCATTTT. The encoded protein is CASSPGQFSNQPQHF.

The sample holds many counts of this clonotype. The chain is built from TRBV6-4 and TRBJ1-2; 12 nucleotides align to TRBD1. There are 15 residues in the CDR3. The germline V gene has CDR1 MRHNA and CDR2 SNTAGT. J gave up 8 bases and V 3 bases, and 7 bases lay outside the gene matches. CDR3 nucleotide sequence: TGTGCCAGCAGTGAAGATTCCGGGACAGGGGGCGGCTACACCTTC. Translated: CASSEDSGTGGGYTF.

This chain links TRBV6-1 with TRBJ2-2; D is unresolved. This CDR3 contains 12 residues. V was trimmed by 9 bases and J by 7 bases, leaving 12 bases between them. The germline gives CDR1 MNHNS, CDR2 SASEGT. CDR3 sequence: CASLEWGGELFF. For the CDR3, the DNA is TGTGCCAGTTTGGAGTGGGGCGGGGAGCTGTTTTTT.

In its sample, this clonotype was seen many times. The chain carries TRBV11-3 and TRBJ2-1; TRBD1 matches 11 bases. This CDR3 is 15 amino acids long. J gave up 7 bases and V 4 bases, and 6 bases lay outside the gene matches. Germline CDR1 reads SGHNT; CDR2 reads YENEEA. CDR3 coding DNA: TGTGCCAGCAGCTCGCCGGGACAGGGGGGGAATGAGCAGTTCTTC. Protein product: CASSSPGQGGNEQFF.

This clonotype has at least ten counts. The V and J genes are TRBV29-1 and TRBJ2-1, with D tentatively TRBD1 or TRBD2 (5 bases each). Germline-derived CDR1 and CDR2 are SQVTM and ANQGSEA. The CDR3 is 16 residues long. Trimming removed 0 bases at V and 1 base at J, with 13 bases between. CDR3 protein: CSVEDPGRSSYNEQFF. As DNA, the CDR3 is TGCAGCGTTGAAGATCCGGGACGCTCTTCCTACAATGAGCAGTTCTTC.